This passage covers 25 T cell receptor beta chains from one sample sequenced in a study of cytomegalovirus exposure and HLA in healthy donors (dated by TCRdb to 2016 to 2017). Libraries were built with the immunoSEQ multiplex PCR assay. For the multiplex PCR, a mixture combining 60 forward primers for TCR Vbeta segments and 13 reverse primers for TCR Jbeta segments was used. This is the immuneACCESS table as TCRdb keeps it, with only in-frame sequences that have V and J called. A part of the clones is gone; compared with another copy, unresolved V genes explain less than half, and the rest is unexplained. A total of 150,000 to 200,000 clones appear in this sample, more than 70% of them only once. Clones ranked in the top ten supply about 1.4% of the sample. The specimen was PBMCs. The receptor source for this set is a girl between 5 and 17 years old in good health and CMV-seropositive.

As DNA, the CDR3 is TGTGCCAGCAGTTACTCGATAGCTCGGCCCTACGAGCAGTACTTC. Its protein product is CASSYSIARPYEQYF. This chain links TRBV6-5 with TRBJ2-7; D is undetermined. Germline CDR1 is MNHEY and CDR2 is SVGAGI. This CDR3 is built from 15 residues. V lost 0 bases to trimming and J lost 2 bases, with 11 bases between them.

Written as DNA, the CDR3 is TGCGCCAGCAGCTTGCCGACAGTGGGGAACACAGATACGCAGTATTTT. Translated, it gives CASSLPTVGNTDTQYF. The rearrangement joins TRBV5-1 to TRBJ2-3, with D perhaps matching TRBD1 (5 bases). The CDR3 is 16 amino acids. Trimming shortened V by 1 base and J by 2 bases, and 14 bases separated the two germline ends. The germline V gene encodes CDR1 SGHRS and CDR2 YFSETQ.

J is TRBJ2-3 and V is TRBV13, with 7 bases fitting TRBD2. CDR1 PRHDT and CDR2 FYEKMQ come from the germline V gene (reference sequence). The V and J ends lost 6 bases and 6 bases, in that order; junction bases with no gene match: 3. The CDR3 is made up of 12 amino acids. The CDR3: CASRSLADTQYF. The CDR3 region has the DNA TGTGCCAGCAGATCACTAGCGGATACGCAGTATTTT.

J is TRBJ2-1 and V is TRBV9; 8 bases are a match to TRBD2. CDR1 is SGDLS, CDR2 YYNGEE, per germline. The CDR3 runs to 15 residues. The V segment lost 1 base and the J segment 2 bases; nucleotides outside the gene matches: 2. The CDR3 DNA reads TGTGCCAGCAGCGTATCAGCGGGAGCCTACAATGAGCAGTTCTTC. Protein product: CASSVSAGAYNEQFF.

This chain uses TRBV7-2 with TRBJ2-1; TRBD2 matches at 11 bases. The CDR3 extends over 14 amino acids. Trimming took 5 bases from V and 8 from J; bases not matched to a gene: 5. CDR1 is SGHTA and CDR2 is FQGNSA in the germline V gene. CDR3 in amino acids: CASSLRLAGYEQFF. The CDR3 bases are TGTGCCAGCAGCCTTCGACTAGCGGGATATGAGCAGTTCTTC.

The chain joins TRBV27 to TRBJ2-2; a possible D gene is TRBD1 (5 bases). CDR1 and CDR2 (germline): MNHEY, SMNVEV (reference sequence). CDR3 length: 12 residues. Trimming took off 6 bases at V and 3 bases at J, with 5 bases between the two ends. In DNA, the CDR3 is TGTGCCAGCAGCAGGGACACCGGGGAGCTGTTTTTT. Its protein product is CASSRDTGELFF.

This clone was detected only once. J is TRBJ2-1 and V is TRBV18, with D possibly being TRBD2 (5 bases). Trimming pared 2 bases from V and 7 bases from J, leaving 15 bases between. Germline V CDR1 and CDR2: KGHSH, LQKENI. This CDR3 spans 15 amino acids. CDR3 amino acids: CASSPSRAVGNEQFF. CDR3 bases: TGTGCCAGCTCACCATCGAGGGCTGTGGGTAATGAGCAGTTCTTC.

The V and J genes are TRBV5-8 and TRBJ1-3, with D unclear. Germline V gene lookup returns CDR1 SGHTS and CDR2 YDEGEE. The CDR3 loop spans 14 amino acids. With 2 bases removed from V and 4 bases from J, the gap between germline ends came to 10 bases. The CDR3 sequence: CASSLRLGGNTIYF. Written as DNA, the CDR3 is TGTGCCAGCAGCTTAAGACTAGGAGGAAACACCATATATTTT.

This chain connects TRBV25-1 to TRBJ2-1; 12 nucleotides line up with TRBD2. V dropped 4 bases and J dropped 6; count of bases not matched to a gene: 7. CDR1 MGHDK and CDR2 SYGVNS come from the germline V gene. The CDR3 runs to 16 residues. CDR3: CASSASTSGRINEQFF. As DNA, the CDR3 is TGTGCCAGCAGTGCCTCGACTAGCGGGAGAATCAATGAGCAGTTCTTC.

The rearrangement links TRBV7-9 to TRBJ2-1, with D possibly TRBD2 on 5 matching bases. Germline CDR1 reads SEHNR; CDR2 reads FQNEAQ (reference sequence). The ends were cut back, 5 bases at V and 0 bases at J, with 14 bases in the middle. This CDR3 region has 16 residues. CDR3 amino acids: CASSIKRRSSYNEQFF. The CDR3, as DNA: TGTGCCAGCAGCATAAAGCGGAGAAGCTCCTACAATGAGCAGTTCTTC.

The rearrangement uses TRBV19 and TRBJ1-1, with D hard to call. Per the germline V gene, CDR1 is LNHDA and CDR2 is SQIVND (reference sequence). The CDR3 contains 12 residues. V was cut by 4 bases and J by 4 bases, with 7 bases left in between. The DNA for the CDR3 is TGTGCCAGTAGTAACAGTCGCACTGAAGCTTTCTTT. Translated, it gives CASSNSRTEAFF.

V is TRBV9 and J is TRBJ2-2; 9 nucleotides agree with TRBD2. Germline CDR1 and CDR2: SGDLS and YYNGEE. Trimming removed 0 bases from V and 4 bases from J; junction bases left unmatched: 10. The CDR3 is 18 residues long. CDR3 DNA: TGTGCCAGCAGCGTAGCTCCTCGCGGGAGGGCGGGCACCGGGGAGCTGTTTTTT. This encodes CASSVAPRGRAGTGELFF.

The chain is built from TRBV29-1 and TRBJ1-1; the D is unclear. The CDR3 extends over 14 amino acids. Germline CDR1 SQVTM, CDR2 ANQGSEA. V was cut by 0 bases and J by 6 bases, with 14 bases left in between. CDR3 loop: CSVEDFAEYAEAFF. CDR3 DNA sequence: TGCAGCGTTGAAGATTTTGCCGAGTACGCTGAAGCTTTCTTT.

This chain links TRBV27 with TRBJ2-1; 10 bases are shared with TRBD1. V shed 5 bases and J 9 bases; nucleotides not matched to a gene: 10. The CDR3 covers 15 residues. The germline V gene encodes CDR1 MNHEY and CDR2 SMNVEV (reference sequence). The CDR3 here is CASSQDRGPGGEQFF. The CDR3 DNA is TGTGCCAGCAGTCAAGACAGGGGGCCCGGTGGTGAGCAGTTCTTC.

The chain is built from TRBV5-1 and TRBJ2-1; no firm D call. CDR1 is SGHRS and CDR2 is YFSETQ in the germline V gene. V was cut by 0 bases and J by 6 bases, with 7 bases left in between. CDR3 length: 13 residues. The CDR3 is CASSLGGSNEQFF. CDR3 in DNA: TGCGCCAGCAGCTTGGGAGGAAGCAATGAGCAGTTCTTC.

V gene TRBV25-1 combines with J gene TRBJ1-4; 7 nucleotides align to TRBD1. The CDR3 is 18 residues long. The germline V gene encodes CDR1 MGHDK and CDR2 SYGVNS. The V segment lost 1 base and the J segment 3 bases; nucleotides outside the gene matches: 11. For the CDR3, the DNA is TGTGCCAGCAGTGAATTAAAAGGTCCGGGACAGCCTAATGAAAAACTGTTTTTT. Protein sequence: CASSELKGPGQPNEKLFF.

Details on this clone: Other nucleotide sequences in the sample specify the same CDR3. The CDR3 coding sequence is TGTGCCAGTAGTATAGGTAGCTCCTACGAGCAGTACTTC. It codes for CASSIGSSYEQYF. The genes are TRBV19 and TRBJ2-7; D remains unclear. Germline CDR1 reads LNHDA; CDR2 reads SQIVND (reference sequence). Between the trimmed V and J ends, which lost 1 base and 0 bases, there was a span of 4 bases. This CDR3 contains 13 residues.

V usage is TRBV11-2 and J usage is TRBJ2-7, with unresolved D. Germline CDR1 SGHAT, CDR2 FQNNGV. V lost 5 bases to trimming and J lost 6 bases, with 11 bases between them. The CDR3 runs 12 residues. CDR3 nucleotide sequence: TGTGCCAGCAGCCCCACCCGCGTCGAGCAGTACTTC. This translates into CASSPTRVEQYF.

CDR3 sequence reads: CASSPRQTGELFF. CDR3 DNA: TGTGCCAGTAGTCCCCGACAGACCGGGGAGCTGTTTTTT. The rearrangement uses TRBV19 and TRBJ2-2, with D perhaps matching TRBD1 (5 bases). V lost 5 bases to trimming and J lost 5 bases, with 9 bases between them. The CDR3 is 13 residues long. Looked up from germline, CDR1 is LNHDA and CDR2 is SQIVND (reference sequence).

The rearrangement uses TRBV5-6 and TRBJ1-4; TRBD1 is a possible D gene (5 bases). CDR3 length equals 15 residues. Trimming pared 0 bases from V and 8 bases from J, leaving 14 bases between. In germline, CDR1 is SGHDT, CDR2 YYEEEE. The CDR3 sequence: CASSLGGYSEEKLFF. The CDR3 bases are TGTGCCAGCAGCTTGGGGGGCTACTCAGAGGAAAAACTGTTTTTT.

This clone was found once. This chain connects TRBV7-9 to TRBJ2-7; no firm D call. V lost 0 bases and J lost 3, with 15 bases in between. The CDR3 has 16 residues. Germline loops: CDR1 SEHNR, CDR2 FQNEAQ (reference sequence). CDR3 DNA sequence: TGTGCCAGCAGCTTAGCCCAATTTCCAGCGAACTACGAGCAGTACTTC. This translates into CASSLAQFPANYEQYF. The variable domain in full, with the rest retrieved from reference TRBV7-9 and TRBJ2-7, is DTGVSQNPRHKITKRGQNVTFRCDPISEHNRLYWYRQTLGQGPEFLTYFQNEAQLEKSRLLSDRFSAERPKGSFSTLEIQRTEQGDSAMYLCASSLAQFPANYEQYFGPGTRLTVT.

The gene calls are TRBV4-1 and TRBJ2-1; 9 nucleotides agree with TRBD2. The CDR3 is 17 amino acids. Unmatched junction bases numbered 9, after V lost 0 bases and J lost 6 bases. Looked up from germline, CDR1 is MGHRA and CDR2 is YSYEKL. CDR3 sequence reads: CASSQDLVAGVGNEQFF. The CDR3 region has the DNA TGCGCCAGCAGCCAAGATCTCGTAGCGGGAGTGGGCAATGAGCAGTTCTTC.

The rearrangement uses TRBV5-8 and TRBJ1-5; the D gene is possibly TRBD1 (6 bases). Germline V gene sequence: CDR1 SGHTS, CDR2 YDEGEE. V was clipped by 2 bases and J by 7 bases, with 16 bases between them. This CDR3 region has 15 residues. The CDR3 protein is CASSFGRGGQQPQHF. The CDR3 DNA reads as TGTGCCAGCAGCTTCGGCAGGGGCGGACAGCAGCCCCAGCATTTT.

This chain links TRBV6-6 with TRBJ2-5; no reliable D call. The better agreement between TRBJ2-7 and the DNA end casts doubt on the J call. Germline CDR1 is MNHNY and CDR2 is SVGAGI (reference sequence). The CDR3 has 12 residues. The CDR3 sequence: CASSYFSYEQYF. As DNA, the CDR3 is TGTGCCAGCAGTTACTTTTCCTACGAGCAGTACTTC.

The chain couples TRBV7-8 to TRBJ1-5; D remains unclear. CDR1 and CDR2 from the germline V gene are SGHVS and FQNEAQ. Trimming took off 5 bases at V and 2 bases at J, with 16 bases between the two ends. CDR3 length: 16 residues. In nucleotides, the CDR3 is TGTGCCAGCAGCACCGAGAGGAGGTCCGGCAATCAGCCCCAGCATTTT. Amino acids: CASSTERRSGNQPQHF.